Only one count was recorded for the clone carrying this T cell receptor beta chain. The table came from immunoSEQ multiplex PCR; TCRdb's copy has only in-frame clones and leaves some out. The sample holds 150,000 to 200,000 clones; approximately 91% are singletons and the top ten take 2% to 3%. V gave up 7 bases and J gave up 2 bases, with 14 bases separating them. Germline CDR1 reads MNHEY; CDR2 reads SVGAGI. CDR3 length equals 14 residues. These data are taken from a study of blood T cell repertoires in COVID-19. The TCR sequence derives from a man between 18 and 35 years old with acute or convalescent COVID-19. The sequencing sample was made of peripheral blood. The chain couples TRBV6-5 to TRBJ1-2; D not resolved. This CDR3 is CASTGSGGNYGYTF. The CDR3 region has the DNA TGTGCCAGCACGGGATCAGGAGGGAACTATGGCTACACCTTC.